The 3 T cell receptor beta chains given below trace back to one sample, sequenced in a study of the immune and genomic landscape of osteosarcoma. Primary, local recurrence and metastasis osteosarcoma tumors were taken after treatment from poor-prognosis patients. Clones were read by immunoSEQ multiplex PCR, and TCRdb kept only the in-frame ones, dropping some. The repertoire consists of about 10,000 clones, with about two thirds occurring once and the leading ten covering about 17%. The sequenced sample was osteosarcoma tumor tissue from the lung. Receptors originate from a human donor with osteosarcoma.

The sample holds a few counts of this clone. The rearrangement joins TRBV30 to TRBJ2-7; 11 nucleotides line up with TRBD2. The junction had 0 bases not matched to a gene; V was cut back by 0 bases and J by 2 bases. Germline V gene sequence: CDR1 GTSNPN, CDR2 SVGIG (reference sequence). The CDR3 length is 14 residues. The CDR3 DNA reads TGTGCCTGGAGTGTACTAGCGGGAGCCTACGAGCAGTACTTC. It encodes CAWSVLAGAYEQYF. The full variable domain, with the rest looked up from reference TRBV30 and TRBJ2-7, is SQTIHQWPATLVQPVGSPLSLECTVEGTSNPNLYWYRQAAGRGLQLLFYSVGIGQISSEVPQNLSASRPQDRQFILSSKKLLLSDSGFYLCAWSVLAGAYEQYFGPGTRLTVT.

The gene calls are TRBV6-5 and TRBJ2-7; D perhaps matches TRBD1 (5 bases). Germline V gene sequence: CDR1 MNHEY, CDR2 SVGAGI. Trimming pared 5 bases from V and 0 bases from J, leaving 5 bases between. The CDR3 covers 12 residues. CDR3 residues: CASSDSSYEQYF. The CDR3 coding sequence is TGTGCCAGCAGTGACAGCTCCTACGAGCAGTACTTC.

About this clone itself: In the same sample, other DNA sequences code for this CDR3. This chain uses TRBV9 with TRBJ2-5; D gene ambiguous. The V and J ends lost 3 bases and 0 bases respectively, with 3 bases between them. The CDR3 extends over 12 amino acids. Germline values: CDR1 SGDLS, CDR2 YYNGEE. CDR3 nucleotide sequence: TGTGCCAGCAGCGAGAACCAAGAGACCCAGTACTTC. The encoded protein is CASSENQETQYF.